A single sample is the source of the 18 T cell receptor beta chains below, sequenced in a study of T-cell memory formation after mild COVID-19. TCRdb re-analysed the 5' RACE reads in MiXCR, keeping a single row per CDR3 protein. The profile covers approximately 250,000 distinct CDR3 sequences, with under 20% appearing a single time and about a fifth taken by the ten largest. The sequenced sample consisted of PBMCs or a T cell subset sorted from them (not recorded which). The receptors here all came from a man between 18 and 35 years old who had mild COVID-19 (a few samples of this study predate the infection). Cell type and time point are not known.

CDR3 nucleotide sequence: TGTGCCAGCAGTTTAAGCCAAGCAGAGACCCAGTACTTC. Its protein product is CASSLSQAETQYF. The V call is TRBV27, the J call TRBJ2-5; D is unclear. With 2 bases removed from V and 4 bases from J, the gap between germline ends came to 8 bases. This CDR3 region has 13 residues. Germline V lookup: CDR1 MNHEY, CDR2 SMNVEV (reference sequence).

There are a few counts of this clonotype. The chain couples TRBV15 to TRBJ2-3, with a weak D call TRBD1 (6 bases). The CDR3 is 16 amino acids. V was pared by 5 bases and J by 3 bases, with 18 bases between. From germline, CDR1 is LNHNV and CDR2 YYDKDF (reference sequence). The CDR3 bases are TGTGCCACCAGCGGCGCTTGGGCAGGGGCTACAGATACGCAGTATTTT. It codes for CATSGAWAGATDTQYF.

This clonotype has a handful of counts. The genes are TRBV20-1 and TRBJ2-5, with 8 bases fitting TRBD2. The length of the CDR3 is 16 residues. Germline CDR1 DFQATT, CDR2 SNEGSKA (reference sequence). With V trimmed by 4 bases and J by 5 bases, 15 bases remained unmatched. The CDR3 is CSATDFRLARMETQYF. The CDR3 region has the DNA TGCAGTGCTACTGACTTCCGACTAGCGAGAATGGAGACCCAGTACTTC.

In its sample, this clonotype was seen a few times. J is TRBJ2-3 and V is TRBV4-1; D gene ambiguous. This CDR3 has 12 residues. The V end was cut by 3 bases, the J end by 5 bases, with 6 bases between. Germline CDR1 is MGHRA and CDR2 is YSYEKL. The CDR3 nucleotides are TGCGCCAGCAGCCAGGCGGTAGATACGCAGTATTTT. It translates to CASSQAVDTQYF.

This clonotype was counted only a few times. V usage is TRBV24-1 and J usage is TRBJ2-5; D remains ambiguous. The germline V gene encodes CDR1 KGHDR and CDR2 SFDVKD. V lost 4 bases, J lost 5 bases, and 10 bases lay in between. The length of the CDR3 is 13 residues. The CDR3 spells CATSDSFHETQYF. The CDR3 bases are TGTGCCACCAGTGACAGCTTCCACGAGACCCAGTACTTC.

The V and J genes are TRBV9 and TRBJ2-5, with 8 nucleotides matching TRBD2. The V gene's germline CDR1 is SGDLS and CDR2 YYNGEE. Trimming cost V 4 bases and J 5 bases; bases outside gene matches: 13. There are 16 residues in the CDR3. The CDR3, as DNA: TGTGCCAGCAGCCCCGGGGGGGCAGTCTCCTTGGAGACCCAGTACTTC. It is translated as CASSPGGAVSLETQYF.

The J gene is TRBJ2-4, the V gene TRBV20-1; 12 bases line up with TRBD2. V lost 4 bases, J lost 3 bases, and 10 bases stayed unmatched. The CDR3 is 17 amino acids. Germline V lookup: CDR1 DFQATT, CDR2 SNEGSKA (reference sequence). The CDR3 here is CSATLAGGNLDKNIQYF. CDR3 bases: TGCAGTGCTACTCTAGCGGGGGGGAATCTGGACAAAAACATTCAGTACTTC.

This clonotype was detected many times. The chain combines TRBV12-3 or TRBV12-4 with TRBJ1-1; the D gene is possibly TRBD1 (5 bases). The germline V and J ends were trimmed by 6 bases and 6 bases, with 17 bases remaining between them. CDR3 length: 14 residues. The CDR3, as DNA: TGTGCCAGCAGCCCCCAGGGAAGGTTTGCTGAAGCTTTCTTT. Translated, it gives CASSPQGRFAEAFF.

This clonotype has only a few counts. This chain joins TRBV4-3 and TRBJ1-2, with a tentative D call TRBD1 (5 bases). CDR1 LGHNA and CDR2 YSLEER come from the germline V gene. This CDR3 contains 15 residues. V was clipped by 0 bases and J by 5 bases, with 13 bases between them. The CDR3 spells CASSQDLGGKYGYTF. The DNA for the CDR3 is TGCGCCAGCAGCCAAGATCTTGGGGGGAAGTATGGCTACACCTTC.

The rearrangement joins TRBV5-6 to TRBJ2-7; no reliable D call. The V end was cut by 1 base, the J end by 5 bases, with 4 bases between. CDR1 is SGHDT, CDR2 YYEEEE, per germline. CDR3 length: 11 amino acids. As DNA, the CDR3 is TGTGCCAGCAGCTTGTATGACGAGCAGTACGTC. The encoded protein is CASSLYDEQYV.

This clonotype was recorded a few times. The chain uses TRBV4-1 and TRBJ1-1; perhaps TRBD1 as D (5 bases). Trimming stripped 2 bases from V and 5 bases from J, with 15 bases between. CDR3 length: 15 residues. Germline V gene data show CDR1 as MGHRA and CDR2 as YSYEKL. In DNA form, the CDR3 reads TGCGCCAGCAGCCAACCTCGTTGGGAGGGGACTGAAGCTTTCTTT. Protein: CASSQPRWEGTEAFF.

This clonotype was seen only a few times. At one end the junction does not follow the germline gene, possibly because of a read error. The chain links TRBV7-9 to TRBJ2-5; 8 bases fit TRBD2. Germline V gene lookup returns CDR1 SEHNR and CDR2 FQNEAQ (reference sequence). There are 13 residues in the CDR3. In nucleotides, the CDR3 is TGTGCCAGCAGCATAGCGGGGTTCGAGACCCAGTACTTC. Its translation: CASSIAGFETQYF.

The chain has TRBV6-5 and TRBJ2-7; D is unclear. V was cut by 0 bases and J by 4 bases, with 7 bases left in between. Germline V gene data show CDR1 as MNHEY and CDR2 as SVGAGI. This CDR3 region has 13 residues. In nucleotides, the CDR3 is TGTGCCAGCAGTTACTCGACACCGTACGAGCAGTACTTC. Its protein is CASSYSTPYEQYF.

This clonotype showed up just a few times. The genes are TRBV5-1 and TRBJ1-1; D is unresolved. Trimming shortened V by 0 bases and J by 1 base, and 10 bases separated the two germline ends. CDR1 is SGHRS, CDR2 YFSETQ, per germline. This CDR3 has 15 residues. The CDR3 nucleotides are TGCGCCAGCAGCTTGGGCGACTTAAAGAACACTGAAGCTTTCTTT. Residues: CASSLGDLKNTEAFF.

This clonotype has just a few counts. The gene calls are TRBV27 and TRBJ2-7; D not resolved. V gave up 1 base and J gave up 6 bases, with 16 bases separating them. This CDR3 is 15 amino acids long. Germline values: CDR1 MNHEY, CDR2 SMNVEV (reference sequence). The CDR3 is CASSLFPVLPGEQYF. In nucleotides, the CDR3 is TGTGCCAGCAGTTTATTTCCAGTCCTGCCGGGCGAGCAGTACTTC.

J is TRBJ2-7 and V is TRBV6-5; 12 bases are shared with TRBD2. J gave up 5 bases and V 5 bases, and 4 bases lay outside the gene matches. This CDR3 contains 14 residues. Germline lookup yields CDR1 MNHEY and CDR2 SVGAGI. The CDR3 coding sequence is TGTGCCAGCAGTCCACGACTAGCGGGGGACGAGCAGTACTTC. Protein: CASSPRLAGDEQYF.

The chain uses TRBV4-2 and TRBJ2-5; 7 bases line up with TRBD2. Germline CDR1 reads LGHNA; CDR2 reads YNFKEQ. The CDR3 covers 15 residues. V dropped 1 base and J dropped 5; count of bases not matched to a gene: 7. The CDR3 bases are TGTGCCAGCAGCCAAGGAGAGCGGGGAACGGAGACCCAGTACTTC. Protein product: CASSQGERGTETQYF.

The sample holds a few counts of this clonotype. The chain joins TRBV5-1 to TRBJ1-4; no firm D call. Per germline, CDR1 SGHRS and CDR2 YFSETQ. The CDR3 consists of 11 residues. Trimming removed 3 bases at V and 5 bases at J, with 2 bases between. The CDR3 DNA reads TGCGCCAGCAGCTCAAATGAAAAACTGTTTTTT. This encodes CASSSNEKLFF.